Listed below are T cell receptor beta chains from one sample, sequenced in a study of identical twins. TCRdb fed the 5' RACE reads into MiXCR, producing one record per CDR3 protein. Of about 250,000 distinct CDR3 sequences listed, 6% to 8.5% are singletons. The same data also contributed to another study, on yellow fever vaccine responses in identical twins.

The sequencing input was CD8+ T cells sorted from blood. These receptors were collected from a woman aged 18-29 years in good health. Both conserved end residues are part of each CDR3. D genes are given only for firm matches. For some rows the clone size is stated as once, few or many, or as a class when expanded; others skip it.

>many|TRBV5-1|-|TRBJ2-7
CASSLGVPYEQYF
TGCGCCAGCAGCTTGGGGGTGCCCTACGAGCAGTACTTC
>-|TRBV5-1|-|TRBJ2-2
CASSYKHGSGELFF
TGCGCCAGCAGCTACAAGCATGGGTCCGGGGAGCTGTTTTTT
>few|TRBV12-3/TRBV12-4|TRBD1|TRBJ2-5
CASREDRADQYF
TGTGCCAGCAGGGAGGACAGGGCAGACCAGTACTTC
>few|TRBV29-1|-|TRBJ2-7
CSVEGEDGAYEQYF
TGCAGCGTTGAAGGTGAAGACGGAGCCTACGAGCAGTACTTC
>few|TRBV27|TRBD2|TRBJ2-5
CASRSAGAHQETQYF
TGTGCCAGTCGTTCAGCGGGAGCGCACCAAGAGACCCAGTACTTC
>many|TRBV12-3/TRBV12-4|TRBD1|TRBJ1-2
CASSAPGQRNSNYGYTF
TGTGCCAGCAGTGCACCGGGACAGAGGAATTCTAACTATGGCTACACCTTC
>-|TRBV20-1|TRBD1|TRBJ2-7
CSARWDRGPITSYEQYF
TGCAGTGCTAGATGGGACAGGGGGCCAATCACCTCCTACGAGCAGTACTTC
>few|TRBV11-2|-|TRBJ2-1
CASSLVSFGDGPYNEQFF
TGTGCCAGCAGCTTAGTATCTTTCGGGGATGGGCCCTACAATGAGCAGTTCTTC
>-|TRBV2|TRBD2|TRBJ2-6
CASSEVTSVLRGANVLTF
TGTGCCAGCAGTGAAGTGACTAGCGTTCTCCGGGGGGCCAACGTCCTGACTTTC
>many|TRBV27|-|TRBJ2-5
CASSPMPLPGPDQETQYF
TGTGCCAGCAGCCCCATGCCCCTACCCGGGCCCGATCAAGAGACCCAGTACTTC
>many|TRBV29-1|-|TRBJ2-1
CSVSYGDSSYNEQFF
TGCAGCGTTTCTTACGGCGATAGCTCCTACAATGAGCAGTTCTTC
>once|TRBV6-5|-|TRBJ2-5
CASNFGRRLGETQYF
TGTGCCAGCAATTTTGGACGACGGCTGGGGGAGACCCAGTACTTC
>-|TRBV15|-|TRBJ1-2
CATSSDLGYGYTF
TGTGCCACCAGCAGTGACTTGGGGTATGGCTACACCTTC
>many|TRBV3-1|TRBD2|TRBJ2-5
CASSRRPLGTSGSFETQYF
TGTGCCAGCAGCCGACGGCCTTTGGGGACTAGCGGGAGTTTTGAGACCCAGTACTTC
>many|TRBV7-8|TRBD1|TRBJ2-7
CASSLGHRGFYEQYF
TGTGCCAGCAGCTTAGGCCACAGGGGATTCTACGAGCAGTACTTC
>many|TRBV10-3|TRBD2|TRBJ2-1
CAISEGSGTYNEQFF
TGTGCCATCAGTGAAGGCAGCGGGACCTACAATGAGCAGTTCTTC
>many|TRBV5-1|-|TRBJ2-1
CASSLVKDNEQFF
TGCGCCAGCAGCTTGGTCAAGGACAATGAGCAGTTCTTC
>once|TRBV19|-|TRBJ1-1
CASRGVTEAFF
TGTGCCAGTAGGGGGGTCACTGAAGCTTTCTTT
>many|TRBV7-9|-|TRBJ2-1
CASSGEGDNEQFF
TGTGCCAGCAGCGGGGAAGGGGACAATGAGCAGTTCTTC
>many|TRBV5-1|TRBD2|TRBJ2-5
CASSYPSQTRTSGGIETQYF
TGCGCCAGCAGCTACCCGAGCCAAACCCGGACTAGCGGGGGGATTGAGACCCAGTACTTC
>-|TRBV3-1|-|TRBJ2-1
CASSQDDFSWQFF
TGTGCCAGCAGCCAAGATGACTTTTCTTGGCAGTTCTTC
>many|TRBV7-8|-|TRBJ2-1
CASSLGRAGSFTYNEQFF
TGTGCCAGCAGCTTAGGTAGGGCGGGGAGCTTCACCTACAATGAGCAGTTCTTC
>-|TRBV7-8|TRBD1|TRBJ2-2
CASSLEGQGIGELFF
TGTGCCAGCAGCCTAGAGGGACAGGGAATCGGGGAGCTGTTTTTT
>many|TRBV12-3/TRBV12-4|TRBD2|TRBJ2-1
CASKISGSSYNEQFF
TGTGCCAGCAAAATTAGCGGGAGCTCCTACAATGAGCAGTTCTTC
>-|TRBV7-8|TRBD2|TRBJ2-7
CASSLERDSRYEQYF
TGTGCCAGCAGCTTAGAGCGGGACTCCCGCTACGAGCAGTACTTC
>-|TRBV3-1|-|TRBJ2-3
CASSQEGRTLLDTQYF
TGTGCCAGCAGCCAAGAGGGCAGGACCTTGTTGGATACGCAGTATTTT
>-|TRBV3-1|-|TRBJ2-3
CASSQGWLGTDTQYF
TGTGCCAGCAGCCAAGGATGGCTGGGCACAGATACGCAGTATTTT
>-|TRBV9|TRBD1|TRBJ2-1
CASSTLTGTSYNEQFF
TGTGCCAGCAGCACCCTGACAGGGACCTCCTACAATGAGCAGTTCTTC
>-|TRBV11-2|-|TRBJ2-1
CASSFAGQNLGEQFF
TGTGCCAGCAGCTTCGCGGGGCAAAATCTAGGTGAGCAGTTCTTC
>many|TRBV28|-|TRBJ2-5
CASSQIGPETQYF
TGTGCCAGCAGCCAAATTGGGCCAGAGACCCAGTACTTC
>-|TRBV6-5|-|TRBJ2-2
CASSYSGGQGGELFF
TGTGCCAGCAGTTACTCGGGGGGCCAAGGCGGGGAGCTGTTTTTT
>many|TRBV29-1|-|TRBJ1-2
CSVTGGDGANYGYTF
TGCAGCGTCACAGGCGGGGACGGGGCTAACTATGGCTACACCTTC
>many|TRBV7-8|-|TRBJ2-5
CASSLADLEGPRAYF
TGTGCCAGCAGCTTAGCTGATTTGGAGGGTCCCCGGGCCTACTTC
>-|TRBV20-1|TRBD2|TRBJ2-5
CSARVTGSSGSGETQYF
TGCAGTGCTAGAGTAACCGGGAGTAGCGGGAGCGGGGAGACCCAGTACTTC
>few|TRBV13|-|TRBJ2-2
CASSSKDFNTGELFF
TGTGCCAGCAGCTCAAAGGACTTTAACACCGGGGAGCTGTTTTTT
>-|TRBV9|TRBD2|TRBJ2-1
CASSIWTSGGSGEQFF
TGTGCCAGCAGCATATGGACTAGCGGGGGGTCAGGTGAGCAGTTCTTC
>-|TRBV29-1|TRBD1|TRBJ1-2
CSVPSWTGGESYGYTF
TGCAGCGTCCCATCCTGGACAGGGGGCGAGAGCTATGGCTACACCTTC
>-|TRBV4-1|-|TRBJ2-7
CASSQERQLDEQYF
TGCGCCAGCAGCCAAGAAAGGCAGTTGGACGAGCAGTACTTC
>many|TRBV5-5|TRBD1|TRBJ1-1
CASITDRGSDTEAFF
TGTGCCAGCATCACAGACAGGGGATCGGACACTGAAGCTTTCTTT
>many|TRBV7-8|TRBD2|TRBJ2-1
CASSFLAGVNNEQFF
TGTGCCAGCAGCTTCCTAGCGGGAGTGAACAATGAGCAGTTCTTC
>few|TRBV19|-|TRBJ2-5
CASSISHGSQETQYF
TGTGCCAGTAGTATATCGCACGGATCCCAAGAGACCCAGTACTTC
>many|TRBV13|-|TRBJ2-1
CASSTTTSDTQFF
TGTGCCAGCAGCACGACTACCTCCGACACCCAGTTCTTC
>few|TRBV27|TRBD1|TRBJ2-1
CASRAGQGLNEQFF
TGTGCCAGCAGGGCGGGACAGGGGTTGAATGAGCAGTTCTTC
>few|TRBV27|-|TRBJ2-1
CASSLVGERVQFF
TGTGCCAGCAGTTTAGTGGGGGAGCGGGTGCAGTTCTTC
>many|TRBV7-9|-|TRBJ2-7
CASGREYEQYF
TGTGCCAGCGGACGGGAATACGAGCAGTACTTC
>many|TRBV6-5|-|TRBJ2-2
CASSYYRAPGELFF
TGTGCCAGCAGTTATTATCGGGCTCCCGGGGAGCTGTTTTTT
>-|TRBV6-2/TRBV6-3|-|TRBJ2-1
CASEEGARNEQFF
TGTGCCAGCGAGGAGGGGGCGCGCAATGAGCAGTTCTTC
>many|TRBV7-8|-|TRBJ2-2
CASSLDRYTGELFF
TGTGCCAGCAGCTTAGACCGGTACACCGGGGAGCTGTTTTTT
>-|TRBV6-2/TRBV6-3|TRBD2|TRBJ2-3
CASGVAGEVDTQYF
TGTGCCAGCGGGGTAGCGGGAGAGGTAGATACGCAGTATTTT
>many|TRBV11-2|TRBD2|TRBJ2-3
CASSLRVAGGDTQYF
TGTGCCAGCAGCTTAAGGGTAGCGGGAGGTGATACGCAGTATTTT
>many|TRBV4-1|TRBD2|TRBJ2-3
CASSQSGGGDSGTDTQYF
TGCGCCAGCAGCCAAAGTGGGGGGGGAGACAGCGGCACAGATACGCAGTATTTT
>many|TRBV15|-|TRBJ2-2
CATSRDLFVAGELFF
TGTGCCACCAGCAGAGATCTCTTTGTCGCCGGGGAGCTGTTTTTT
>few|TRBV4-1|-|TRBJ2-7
CASSQVGRSSYEQYF
TGCGCCAGCAGCCAGGTCGGGCGGAGCTCCTACGAGCAGTACTTC
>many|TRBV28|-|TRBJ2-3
CASSPGATDTQYF
TGTGCCAGCAGCCCAGGGGCCACAGATACGCAGTATTTT
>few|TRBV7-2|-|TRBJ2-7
CASSLRLLSYEQYF
TGTGCCAGCAGCTTACGGCTACTCTCCTACGAGCAGTACTTC
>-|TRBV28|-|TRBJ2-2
CASSLGISTGELFF
TGTGCCAGCAGCTTGGGGATCAGCACCGGGGAGCTGTTTTTT
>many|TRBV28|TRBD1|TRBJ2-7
CASSMTGAYEQYF
TGTGCCAGCTCAATGACAGGGGCCTACGAGCAGTACTTC
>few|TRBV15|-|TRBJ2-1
CATMVGGYNEQFF
TGTGCCACCATGGTTGGCGGGTACAATGAGCAGTTCTTC
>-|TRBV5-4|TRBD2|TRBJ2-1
CASSWGGADEQFF
TGTGCCAGCAGCTGGGGGGGAGCGGATGAGCAGTTCTTC